This TCR beta chain derives from a study of T cell responses to AZD1222 COVID-19 vaccine. Sequencing used immunoSEQ multiplex PCR; TCRdb keeps in-frame clones, though not all of them. The table includes more than 150,000 clones, roughly 92% detected once. CDR3 size: 15 residues. CDR1 is LNHDA, CDR2 SQIVND, per germline (reference sequence). V lost 1 base and J 3 bases, leaving 11 bases between the germline ends. Study-level results: The repertoires were collected only after the peak T cell response. Among AZD1222 vaccinees, only six or seven were seropositive at baseline. Spike-specific TCR breadth and depth rose after two AZD1222 doses.

A remark on this clone: Its antigen is not known.

The sample was peripheral blood, taken 28 days after the second AZD1222 dose. This receptor was identified in an adult who received the AZD1222 COVID-19 vaccine. The chain links TRBV19 to TRBJ2-3; the D gene is possibly TRBD2 (6 bases). CDR3 in DNA: TGTGCCAGTAGTATAGGGGGGAGGAGGACAGATACGCAGTATTTT. Translating gives CASSIGGRRTDTQYF.